One and the same sample provided the 9 T cell receptor beta chains below, sequenced in a study of blood T cell repertoires in COVID-19. Profiling relied on immunoSEQ multiplex PCR, and the TCRdb table lists in-frame clones only, not all of them. This repertoire shows about 140,000 clones, roughly 84% found once; its top ten account for roughly 8.7%. Sequencing was performed on peripheral blood. The receptor set was obtained from a man younger than 45 with COVID-19, enrolled during active disease.

The V gene is TRBV4-2, the J gene TRBJ1-1, with D possibly matching TRBD1 (6 bases). The V end was cut by 5 bases, the J end by 8 bases, with 15 bases between. CDR3 size: 13 residues. Germline V CDR1 and CDR2: LGHNA, YNFKEQ. The CDR3 DNA is TGTGCCAGCAGCTCAGCCGACAGGTTCGAAGCTTTCTTT. Translated: CASSSADRFEAFF.

Here the CDR3 reads CASSLLFYSPLHF. In DNA, the CDR3 is TGTGCCAGCAGTTTATTGTTCTATTCACCCCTCCACTTT. The chain has TRBV27 and TRBJ1-6; D remains unclear. CDR3 length equals 13 residues. In germline, CDR1 is MNHEY, CDR2 SMNVEV (reference sequence). The V end was cut by 1 base, the J end by 8 bases, with 6 bases between.

J is TRBJ2-3 and V is TRBV27; 15 positions agree with TRBD2. The CDR3 loop spans 16 amino acids. Losses at the gene ends were 5 bases for V and 7 bases for J; bases not matched to a gene: 7. Germline CDR1 reads MNHEY; CDR2 reads SMNVEV (reference sequence). The CDR3 DNA sequence: TGTGCCAGCAGTCTACCGGGACTAGCGGGAGGTTATACGCAGTATTTT. Translation: CASSLPGLAGGYTQYF.

V and J are TRBV5-8 and TRBJ2-1; TRBD2 matches at 7 bases. CDR3 length equals 18 residues. Trimming took 1 base from V and 3 from J; bases not matched to a gene: 13. The germline CDR1 and CDR2 sequences are SGHTS and YDEGEE. The CDR3 sequence: CASSLFGGTGGSYNEQFF. The DNA for the CDR3 is TGTGCCAGCAGCTTGTTTGGGGGAACTGGCGGGAGCTACAATGAGCAGTTCTTC.

The V call is TRBV24-1, the J call TRBJ2-1; TRBD1 aligns across 8 bases. The CDR3 contains 15 residues. Trimming at V came to 5 bases and at J to 6 bases, leaving 8 bases not matched to a gene. Germline loops: CDR1 KGHDR, CDR2 SFDVKD. CDR3 bases: TGTGCCACCAGTGTGAGTGGGGACAGGTTCAATGAGCAGTTCTTC. Translation: CATSVSGDRFNEQFF.

Here the CDR3 reads CASSFFPPGQGLEETQYF. In DNA form, the CDR3 reads TGTGCCAGCAGCTTTTTTCCACCGGGACAGGGCCTTGAGGAGACCCAGTACTTC. This chain connects TRBV5-8 to TRBJ2-5; 9 nucleotides match TRBD1. Germline CDR1 reads SGHTS; CDR2 reads YDEGEE. This CDR3 region has 18 residues. V shed 2 bases, J shed 5 bases, and the junction held 16 bases outside the gene matches.

The V call is TRBV13, the J call TRBJ2-1, with 8 bases matching TRBD2. V was pared by 5 bases and J by 4 bases, with 1 base of the junction left unmatched. The germline CDR1 and CDR2 sequences are PRHDT and FYEKMQ (reference sequence). This CDR3 comprises 13 residues. The CDR3 protein is CASSGTRYNEQFF. CDR3 nucleotides: TGTGCCAGCAGCGGGACTAGGTACAATGAGCAGTTCTTC.

The J gene is TRBJ1-1, the V gene TRBV18; a possible D gene is TRBD1 (5 bases). Germline V gene lookup returns CDR1 KGHSH and CDR2 LQKENI. There are 13 residues in the CDR3. The V end lost 3 bases, the J end lost 5 bases, and 10 bases lay between the germline ends. DNA for the CDR3: TGTGCCAGCTCACCCGACAGAAGGACTGAAGCTTTCTTT. Its protein is CASSPDRRTEAFF.

The genes are TRBV2 and TRBJ2-7; D might be TRBD1 (5 bases). Trimming stripped 5 bases from V and 6 bases from J, with 8 bases between. This CDR3 spans 11 amino acids. Germline loops: CDR1 SNHLY, CDR2 FYNNEI. For the CDR3, the DNA is TGTGCCAGCAGTTCAGGGCGCGAGCAGTACTTC. This codes for CASSSGREQYF. The full variable domain, rest sourced from reference TRBV2 and TRBJ2-7, is EPEVTQTPSHQVTQMGQEVILRCVPISNHLYFYWYRQILGQKVEFLVSFYNNEISEKSEIFDDQFSVERPDGSNFTLKIRSTKLEDSAMYFCASSSGREQYFGPGTRLTVT.